This T cell receptor beta chain is drawn from a study of blood T cell repertoires in COVID-19. On the study more broadly: Italy, Spain and the United States were the sources of the convalescent and acute COVID-19 samples. In each case, the material was cDNA or gDNA derived from T cells, B-cell-depleted T cells, or PBMCs.

Seattle participants joined during active infection and were tracked over time. V was shortened by 2 bases and J by 10 bases, with 17 bases between the two germline ends. The CDR3 has 14 amino acids. Germline lookup yields CDR1 MDHEN and CDR2 SYDVKM. As originally analysed: Amplification from reference gene primers served as the basis for estimated nucleated cell counts. Sequencing was performed with immunoSEQ multiplex PCR; in TCRdb, only in-frame clones are kept and a portion is missing. V, J and clone size were drawn from that table, and D and trimming were deduced from the DNA. This sample has roughly 250,000 clones; 84% occur once, and the top ten carry around a sixth.

The V gene is TRBV28, the J gene TRBJ1-1; weak D call: TRBD1 (5 bases). The sample comprised peripheral blood. This clonotype was obtained from a person aged 65-85 years with COVID-19, enrolled during active disease. The CDR3 DNA reads as TGTGCCAGCAGTTTACAGGGAAAGCCACGGGCAGCTTTCTTT. It specifies CASSLQGKPRAAFF.